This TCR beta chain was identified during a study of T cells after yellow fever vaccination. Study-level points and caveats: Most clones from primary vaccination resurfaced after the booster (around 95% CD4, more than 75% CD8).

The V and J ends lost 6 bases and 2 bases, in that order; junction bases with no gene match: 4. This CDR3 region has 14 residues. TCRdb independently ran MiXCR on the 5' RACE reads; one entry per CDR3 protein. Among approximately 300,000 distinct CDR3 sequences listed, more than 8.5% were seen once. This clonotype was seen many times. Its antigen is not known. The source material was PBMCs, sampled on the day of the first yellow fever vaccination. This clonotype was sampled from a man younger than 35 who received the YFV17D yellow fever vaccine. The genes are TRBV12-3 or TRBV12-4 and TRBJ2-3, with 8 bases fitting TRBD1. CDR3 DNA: TGTGCCAGCAGGGGACAGGACTCCACAGATACGCAGTATTTT. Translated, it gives CASRGQDSTDTQYF.